These T cell receptor beta chains were read from a single sample in a study of T cell responses to AZD1222 COVID-19 vaccine. Method: immunoSEQ multiplex PCR; TCRdb's copy keeps in-frame clones and lacks some. The repertoire has tens of thousands of clones, approximately 91% of them found once; the top ten carry 22%. Sequences were derived from peripheral blood, sampled on day 0 of AZD1222 vaccination. The receptors were gathered from an adult in good health. Each CDR3 is given with its conserved first and last residue. D genes are given only for firm matches. The size of a clone is reported for some rows only, either as once, few or many, or as a class for expanded clones.

j_gene: TRBJ1-2; d_gene: .; abundance: .; v_gene: TRBV27; CDR3aa: CASSLRDFRGYTF; CDR3nt: TGTGCCAGCAGTCTTCGGGACTTCCGCGGCTACACCTTC
j_gene: TRBJ1-5; d_gene: .; abundance: .; v_gene: TRBV4-1; CDR3aa: CASSQVDGSRQPQHF; CDR3nt: TGCGCCAGCAGCCAAGTTGATGGAAGTAGGCAGCCCCAGCATTTT
j_gene: TRBJ1-6; d_gene: .; abundance: .; v_gene: TRBV30; CDR3aa: CAWSVISVSNSPLHF; CDR3nt: TGTGCCTGGAGTGTAATATCTGTTTCTAATTCACCCCTCCACTTT
j_gene: TRBJ1-3; d_gene: TRBD1; abundance: .; v_gene: TRBV5-1; CDR3aa: CASSTGQGTSGNTIYF; CDR3nt: TGCGCCAGCAGCACGGGACAGGGCACCTCTGGAAACACCATATATTTT
j_gene: TRBJ1-2; d_gene: .; abundance: .; v_gene: TRBV24-1; CDR3aa: CATSDSRRADMNYGYTF; CDR3nt: TGTGCCACCAGTGATTCCCGCAGGGCCGACATGAACTATGGCTACACCTTC
j_gene: TRBJ2-3; d_gene: .; abundance: .; v_gene: TRBV5-1; CDR3aa: CASSGGGSTDTQYF; CDR3nt: TGCGCCAGCAGCGGTGGAGGTAGCACAGATACGCAGTATTTT
j_gene: TRBJ1-6; d_gene: .; abundance: .; v_gene: TRBV9; CDR3aa: CASSAQGGRMGSPLHF; CDR3nt: TGTGCCAGCAGCGCGCAAGGCGGACGGATGGGGTCACCCCTCCACTTT
j_gene: TRBJ1-2; d_gene: .; abundance: .; v_gene: TRBV19; CDR3aa: CASTQFYGYTF; CDR3nt: TGTGCCAGTACACAGTTCTATGGCTACACCTTC
j_gene: TRBJ1-1; d_gene: .; abundance: .; v_gene: TRBV6-5; CDR3aa: CASSRGVRGFFF; CDR3nt: TGTGCCAGCAGTAGAGGGGTTCGGGGGTTTTTCTTT
j_gene: TRBJ1-5; d_gene: TRBD1; abundance: once; v_gene: TRBV5-3; CDR3aa: CARSSPPIDRGPLSNQPQHF; CDR3nt: TGTGCCAGAAGCTCCCCGCCAATAGACAGGGGACCACTCAGCAATCAGCCCCAGCATTTT
j_gene: TRBJ1-1; d_gene: .; abundance: once; v_gene: TRBV28; CDR3aa: CASSLAAWRTEAFF; CDR3nt: TGTGCCAGCAGTTTAGCCGCGTGGAGGACTGAAGCTTTCTTT
j_gene: TRBJ2-2; d_gene: TRBD2; abundance: .; v_gene: TRBV6-4; CDR3aa: CASSPGTSETGELFF; CDR3nt: TGTGCCAGCAGTCCCGGGACTAGCGAAACCGGGGAGCTGTTTTTT
j_gene: TRBJ2-3; d_gene: TRBD2; abundance: .; v_gene: TRBV27; CDR3aa: CASSPYWVLAGTGDTQYF; CDR3nt: TGTGCCAGCAGTCCATATTGGGTGCTAGCGGGGACTGGAGATACGCAGTATTTT
j_gene: TRBJ2-2; d_gene: .; abundance: .; v_gene: TRBV19; CDR3aa: CASRLQGPTGELFF; CDR3nt: TGTGCCAGTAGACTACAGGGTCCCACCGGGGAGCTGTTTTTT
j_gene: TRBJ1-3; d_gene: .; abundance: once; v_gene: TRBV6-6; CDR3aa: CASSYPLGSGNTIYF; CDR3nt: TGTGCCAGCAGTTACCCATTGGGCTCTGGAAACACCATATATTTT
j_gene: TRBJ1-1; d_gene: .; abundance: .; v_gene: TRBV12-3/TRBV12-4; CDR3aa: CASTRMSGTDAFF; CDR3nt: TGTGCCAGCACCCGGATGAGTGGGACGGATGCTTTCTTT